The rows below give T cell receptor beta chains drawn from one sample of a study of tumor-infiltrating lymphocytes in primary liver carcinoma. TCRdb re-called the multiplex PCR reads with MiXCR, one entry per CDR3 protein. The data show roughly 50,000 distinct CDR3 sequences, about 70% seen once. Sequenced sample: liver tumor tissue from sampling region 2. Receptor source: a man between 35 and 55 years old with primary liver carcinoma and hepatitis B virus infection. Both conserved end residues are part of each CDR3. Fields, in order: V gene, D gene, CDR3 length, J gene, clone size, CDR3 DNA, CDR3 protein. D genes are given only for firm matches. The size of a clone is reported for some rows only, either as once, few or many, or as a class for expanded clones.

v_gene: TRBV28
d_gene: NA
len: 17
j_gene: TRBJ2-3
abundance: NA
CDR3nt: TGTGCCAGCATGAAGGGAACAGAGGGCCATTTCACAGATACGCAGTATTTT
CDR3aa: CASMKGTEGHFTDTQYF

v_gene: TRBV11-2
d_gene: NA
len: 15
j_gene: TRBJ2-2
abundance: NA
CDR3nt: TGTGCCAGCAGCTTACTCAGGGCGGATACCGGGGAGCTGTCTTTT
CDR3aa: CASSLLRADTGELSF

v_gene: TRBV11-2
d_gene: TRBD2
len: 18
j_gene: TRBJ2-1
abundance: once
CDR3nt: TGTGCCAGCAGCTTAGGGACTAGCGGGAGGAGGTCCCACGATGAGCAGTCCTTC
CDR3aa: CASSLGTSGRRSHDEQSF

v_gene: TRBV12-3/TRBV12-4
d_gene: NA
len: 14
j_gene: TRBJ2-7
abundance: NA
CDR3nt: TGTGCTAGCAGCCCCCCGGACAGAACCTACGAGCAGTACTTC
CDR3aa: CASSPPDRTYEQYF

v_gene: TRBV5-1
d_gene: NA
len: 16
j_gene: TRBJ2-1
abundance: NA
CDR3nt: TGCGCCTGCAGCACAGTTCCGGGGTTGGGATACAATGAGCAGTTCTTC
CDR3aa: CACSTVPGLGYNEQFF

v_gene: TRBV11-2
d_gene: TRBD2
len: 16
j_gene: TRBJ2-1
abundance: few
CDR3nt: TGTGTCAGCGGCCTTCTACTAGCGGGAGGGCTCAATGAACAGTTCTTC
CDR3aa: CVSGLLLAGGLNEQFF

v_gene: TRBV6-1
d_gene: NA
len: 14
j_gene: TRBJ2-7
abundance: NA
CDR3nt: TGTGTCAGCGACGGCGGGATATTATCCCACGAGCAGTACTTC
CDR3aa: CVSDGGILSHEQYF

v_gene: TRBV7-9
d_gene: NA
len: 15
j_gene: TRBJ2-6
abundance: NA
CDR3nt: TGTGCCAGCACCGGGGTAGACTCTGGACCCAACGTCCTGACTTTC
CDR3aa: CASTGVDSGPNVLTF

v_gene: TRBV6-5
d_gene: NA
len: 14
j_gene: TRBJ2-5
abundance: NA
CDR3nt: TGTGCCAGCAGTTACGATCTTGACCAAGAGGCCCAGTACTTC
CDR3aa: CASSYDLDQEAQYF

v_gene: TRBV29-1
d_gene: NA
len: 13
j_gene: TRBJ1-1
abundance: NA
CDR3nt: TGCAGCGTTGTGCACAGCTCGAACACTGAAGCTTACTTT
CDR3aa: CSVVHSSNTEAYF

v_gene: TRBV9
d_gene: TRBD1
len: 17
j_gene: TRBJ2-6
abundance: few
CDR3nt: TGTGCCAGCAGCGCCGGGACAGAAAGCTCTGGGGCCAACGTCCTGACTTTC
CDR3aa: CASSAGTESSGANVLTF

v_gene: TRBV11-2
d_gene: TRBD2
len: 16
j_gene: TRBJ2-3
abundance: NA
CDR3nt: TGTACCAGCAGCTTAGGGGGACTAGCGTGGTCAGATACGCAGTACTTT
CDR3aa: CTSSLGGLAWSDTQYF

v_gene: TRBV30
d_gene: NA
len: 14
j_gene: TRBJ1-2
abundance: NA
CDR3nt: TGTGCCTGGAGTCCTGGTGATGGGCCGGCGGACTACACCTTC
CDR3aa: CAWSPGDGPADYTF

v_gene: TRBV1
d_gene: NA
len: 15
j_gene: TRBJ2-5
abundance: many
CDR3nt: TGCACCAGCAGCCAAGCGGGAGGGGGACAAGAGACCCAGTACTTC
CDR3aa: CTSSQAGGGQETQYF

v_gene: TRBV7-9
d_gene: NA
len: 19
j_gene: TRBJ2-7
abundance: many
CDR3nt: TGTGCCAGCAGCCATCCCGTGGAGGGCAAAACGTTCAACCCCTACGAGCAGTACTTC
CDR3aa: CASSHPVEGKTFNPYEQYF

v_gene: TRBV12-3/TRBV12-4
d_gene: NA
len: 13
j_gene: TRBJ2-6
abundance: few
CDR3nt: TGTGCCAGCAGGTCGTACGGGGCCAACGTCCTGACTTTC
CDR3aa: CASRSYGANVLTF

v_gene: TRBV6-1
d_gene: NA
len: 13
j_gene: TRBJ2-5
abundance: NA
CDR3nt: TGTGCCAGCACCCTGCGATGGGGAGAGATCCGGTACTTC
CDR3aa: CASTLRWGEIRYF

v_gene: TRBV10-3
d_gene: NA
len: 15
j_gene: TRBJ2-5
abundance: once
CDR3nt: TGTGCCATCAGCGACCCCGACAAGTACCAAGAGACCCACTACTTC
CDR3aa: CAISDPDKYQETHYF

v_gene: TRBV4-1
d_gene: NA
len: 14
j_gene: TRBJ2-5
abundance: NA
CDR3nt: TGCGTCAGCAGCCAAGACCCTTCAGCTGGGGCCCTGTATTTC
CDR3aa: CVSSQDPSAGALYF

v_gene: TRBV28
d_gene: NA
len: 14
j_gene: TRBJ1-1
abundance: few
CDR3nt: TGTGCCAGTCACAGCCGGGGGTTGGACACTGAAGCTCTCTTT
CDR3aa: CASHSRGLDTEALF

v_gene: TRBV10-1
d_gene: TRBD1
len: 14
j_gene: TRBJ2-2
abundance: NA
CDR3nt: TGCGCCAGCAGCCGGACAGGTGGCACCGGGGACCTGTTTTTT
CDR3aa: CASSRTGGTGDLFF